The 25 T cell receptor beta chains in this list originate from one sample, sequenced in a study of blood T cell repertoires in COVID-19. Method: immunoSEQ multiplex PCR; TCRdb's copy keeps in-frame clones and lacks some. In the table there are about 380,000 clones, 90% of which are singletons. The sequencing input was peripheral blood. The receptors were gathered from a man aged 18 to 30 with active or convalescent COVID-19.

This chain joins TRBV4-3 and TRBJ2-2; D is undetermined. Trimming pared 1 base from V and 3 bases from J, leaving 12 bases between. The germline V gene has CDR1 LGHNA and CDR2 YSLEER. The CDR3 length is 16 residues. CDR3 DNA sequence: TGCGCCAGCAGCCAAGGGCCCTCAACCTACACCGGGGAGCTGTTTTTT. Translated, it gives CASSQGPSTYTGELFF.

The chain uses TRBV12-3 or TRBV12-4 and TRBJ1-2; TRBD1 aligns across 8 bases. J gave up 4 bases and V 6 bases, and 4 bases lay outside the gene matches. This CDR3 has 13 residues. As DNA, the CDR3 is TGTGCCAGCAGCTATGGACAGGGCTATGGCTACACCTTC. Protein: CASSYGQGYGYTF.

The J gene is TRBJ1-1, the V gene TRBV5-5; D uncertain. The germline V and J ends were trimmed by 4 bases and 2 bases, with 9 bases remaining between them. The CDR3 is 13 amino acids. Per germline, CDR1 SGHKS and CDR2 YYEKEE (reference sequence). CDR3 nucleotide sequence: TGTGCCAGCAGCCTAAGTATAAACACTGAAGCTTTCTTT. It yields the protein CASSLSINTEAFF. Full variable domain (remainder filled in from reference TRBV5-5 and TRBJ1-1): DAGVTQSPTHLIKTRGQQVTLRCSPISGHKSVSWYQQVLGQGPQFIFQYYEKEERGRGNFPDRFSARQFPNYSSELNVNALLLGDSALYLCASSLSINTEAFFGQGTRLTVV.

The V gene is TRBV11-2, the J gene TRBJ1-5; weak D call: TRBD1 (6 bases). The CDR3 contains 15 residues. The germline V gene encodes CDR1 SGHAT and CDR2 FQNNGV. With 5 bases removed from V and 4 bases from J, the gap between germline ends came to 15 bases. The CDR3 DNA sequence: TGTGCCAGCAGCCCAGGGGTGCTAGGAAATCAGCCCCAGCATTTT. Protein product: CASSPGVLGNQPQHF.

The V call is TRBV11-2, the J call TRBJ2-7; 7 bases agree with TRBD2. The CDR3 contains 15 residues. Germline V gives CDR1 SGHAT, CDR2 FQNNGV. V gave up 8 bases and J gave up 2 bases; unmatched junction bases: 12. In nucleotides, the CDR3 is TGTGCCAGCGGGGGGGGTATGAGCCCAGCCTACGAGCAGTACTTC. This encodes CASGGGMSPAYEQYF.

V and J are TRBV11-2 and TRBJ2-4; TRBD1 might be the D (6 bases). The germline gives CDR1 SGHAT, CDR2 FQNNGV. The V end was cut by 3 bases, the J end by 2 bases, with 20 bases between. The CDR3 contains 18 residues. The CDR3 spells CASSFQMGVGGSKNIQYF. In nucleotides, the CDR3 is TGTGCCAGCAGCTTCCAGATGGGGGTAGGGGGATCCAAAAACATTCAGTACTTC.

The rearrangement uses TRBV23-1 and TRBJ2-1, with TRBD1 as a possible D gene (5 bases). TRBV23-1 is an ORF; its function is uncertain. Deletions cut 8 bases from V and 5 bases from J, with 13 bases between. There are 13 residues in the CDR3. The CDR3 coding sequence is TGCGCCAGCGGCCTTCAGGGTCACAATGAGCAGTTCTTC. The encoded protein is CASGLQGHNEQFF.

This chain links TRBV24-1 with TRBJ1-5; 7 bases are a match to TRBD1. There are 15 residues in the CDR3. V dropped 5 bases and J dropped 3; count of bases not matched to a gene: 6. Per germline, CDR1 KGHDR and CDR2 SFDVKD. The CDR3 sequence: CATSARGIFNQPQHF. CDR3 DNA sequence: TGTGCCACCAGTGCCAGGGGGATCTTCAATCAGCCCCAGCATTTT.

Remarks on this clone: This sample includes further DNA sequences coding for the same CDR3. V gene TRBV5-1 combines with J gene TRBJ1-2, with 8 bases matching TRBD1. The length of the CDR3 is 13 residues. CDR1 is SGHRS, CDR2 YFSETQ, per germline. V lost 0 bases to trimming and J lost 6 bases; unmatched junction nucleotides: 1. DNA of the CDR3: TGCGCCAGCAGCTTGGCACAGGGGGATGGCTACACCTTC. Amino acid sequence: CASSLAQGDGYTF.

The chain links TRBV19 to TRBJ1-2; D gene unclear. Germline CDR1 LNHDA, CDR2 SQIVND (reference sequence). The ends were cut back, 6 bases at V and 3 bases at J, with 11 bases in the middle. The length of the CDR3 is 13 residues. CDR3 protein: CASREVTHYGYTF. CDR3 in DNA: TGTGCCAGTAGGGAGGTGACCCACTATGGCTACACCTTC.

Turning to this clone: The germline gene is not matched at one end of the junction; a read error may be the cause. The chain is built from TRBV27 and TRBJ2-6; tentatively, D is TRBD1 (6 bases). Germline-derived CDR1 and CDR2 are MNHEY and SMNVEV (reference sequence). This CDR3 comprises 16 residues. The CDR3 sequence is CASSFADSSGANVLTF. In DNA, the CDR3 is TGTGCCAGCAGTTTCGCGGACAGCTCTGGGGCCAACGTGCTGACTTTC.

The V gene is TRBV7-9, the J gene TRBJ1-6; no definite D call. The germline CDR1 and CDR2 sequences are SEHNR and FQNEAQ (reference sequence). Trimming removed 4 bases from V and 0 bases from J, with 16 bases in between. The CDR3 consists of 18 residues. The DNA for the CDR3 is TGTGCCAGCAGCTCCACGGCCGGCGGCAACTCCTATAATTCACCCCTCCACTTT. Encoded protein: CASSSTAGGNSYNSPLHF.

The gene calls are TRBV28 and TRBJ2-1; 12 nucleotides agree with TRBD1. This CDR3 spans 15 amino acids. V was clipped by 4 bases and J by 8 bases; unmatched bases: 6. The germline gives CDR1 MDHEN, CDR2 SYDVKM. CDR3 protein: CASSSPGQGADEQFF. In DNA, the CDR3 is TGTGCCAGCAGTTCCCCGGGACAGGGGGCTGATGAGCAGTTCTTC.

V is TRBV19 and J is TRBJ1-4, with 7 bases fitting TRBD1. The V segment lost 9 bases and the J segment 5 bases; nucleotides outside the gene matches: 0. The germline V gene encodes CDR1 LNHDA and CDR2 SQIVND (reference sequence). This CDR3 contains 11 residues. The CDR3 DNA follows: TGTGCCAGCAGGGGGAATGAAAAACTGTTTTTT. Protein product: CASRGNEKLFF.

The chain links TRBV7-9 to TRBJ1-1, with 8 nucleotides matching TRBD1. Germline values: CDR1 SEHNR, CDR2 FQNEAQ (reference sequence). The V segment lost 5 bases and the J segment 3 bases; nucleotides outside the gene matches: 11. The CDR3 runs 16 residues. The CDR3 is CASSPNTGQGHTEAFF. CDR3 bases: TGTGCCAGCAGCCCGAACACAGGACAGGGCCACACTGAAGCTTTCTTT.

The chain recombines TRBV28 with TRBJ2-1, with TRBD2 identical over 9 bases. Looked up from germline, CDR1 is MDHEN and CDR2 is SYDVKM. J gave up 8 bases and V 5 bases, and 13 bases lay outside the gene matches. The CDR3 runs to 16 residues. CDR3 coding DNA: TGTGCCAGCAGTCGACCTCTAGCGGGAAATTCTCATGAGCAGTTCTTC. Translation: CASSRPLAGNSHEQFF.

The chain links TRBV7-2 to TRBJ2-5, with a possible D match to TRBD2 (7 bases). Germline CDR1 and CDR2: SGHTA and FQGNSA. The CDR3 sequence is 14 residues long. The V end was cut by 1 base, the J end by 5 bases, with 11 bases between. The CDR3 DNA follows: TGTGCCAGCAGCTTAGGGGGGGGGCTGGAGACCCAGTACTTC. Translating it yields CASSLGGGLETQYF.

This clone has a handful of counts. The chain carries TRBV6-5 and TRBJ2-1, with D maybe TRBD2 (5 bases). The CDR3 extends over 12 amino acids. Germline CDR1 and CDR2: MNHEY and SVGAGI. Between the trimmed V and J ends, which lost 7 bases and 9 bases, there was a span of 13 bases. CDR3 nucleotide sequence: TGTGCCAGCACACGTGGGAGAGGTGAGCAGTTCTTC. Translating gives CASTRGRGEQFF.

CDR3 sequence: CASSLDRDIYEQYF. The CDR3 DNA reads TGTGCCAGCAGTTTGGACAGGGATATCTACGAGCAGTACTTC. The J gene is TRBJ2-7, the V gene TRBV28, with 8 bases lining up with TRBD1. CDR3 length equals 14 residues. Germline CDR1 MDHEN, CDR2 SYDVKM. V was clipped by 3 bases and J by 3 bases; unmatched bases: 4.

J is TRBJ2-5 and V is TRBV11-2; 7 positions match TRBD1. Germline V CDR1 and CDR2: SGHAT, FQNNGV. V lost 4 bases, J lost 4 bases, and 6 bases stayed unmatched. There are 14 residues in the CDR3. In DNA, the CDR3 is TGTGCCAGCAGCTACAGGGGAAGCCCAGAGACCCAGTACTTC. Protein product: CASSYRGSPETQYF.

A few counts support this clone. This rearrangement joins TRBV4-1 to TRBJ2-2; D unresolved. Germline CDR1 is MGHRA and CDR2 is YSYEKL. Between the trimmed V and J ends, which lost 1 base and 1 base, there was a span of 10 bases. The CDR3 extends over 16 amino acids. The CDR3 spells CASSQVERGNTGELFF. Written as DNA, the CDR3 is TGCGCCAGCAGCCAAGTGGAGCGTGGGAACACCGGGGAGCTGTTTTTT.

CDR3 in amino acids: CSVEDRGAVRDTQYF. CDR3 DNA sequence: TGCAGCGTTGAGGACCGTGGGGCGGTTAGAGATACGCAGTATTTT. The chain uses TRBV29-1 and TRBJ2-3; D possibly corresponds to TRBD1 (5 bases). The germline gives CDR1 SQVTM, CDR2 ANQGSEA. The CDR3 runs to 15 residues. V lost 3 bases, J lost 5 bases, and 18 bases lay in between.

This chain links TRBV2 with TRBJ1-5; TRBD1 matches 12 bases. V lost 5 bases, J lost 2 bases, and 10 bases stayed unmatched. CDR3 length: 18 residues. Per the germline V gene, CDR1 is SNHLY and CDR2 is FYNNEI. The CDR3 sequence is CASSPSGTGGRGNQPQHF. In nucleotides, the CDR3 is TGTGCCAGCAGTCCATCCGGGACAGGGGGCCGGGGCAATCAGCCCCAGCATTTT.

V and J are TRBV4-2 and TRBJ1-5, with D possibly matching TRBD1 (6 bases). With 1 base removed from V and 5 bases from J, the gap between germline ends came to 15 bases. Per germline, CDR1 LGHNA and CDR2 YNFKEQ. The CDR3 spans 16 residues. In DNA form, the CDR3 reads TGTGCCAGCAGCCAAGTTCAACAGGGAATCCATCAGCCCCAGCATTTT. Its translation: CASSQVQQGIHQPQHF.

This clone was detected once. This chain joins TRBV6-5 and TRBJ2-7; 12 bases are a match to TRBD2. J was trimmed by 0 bases and V by 4 bases; bases with no gene match: 1. Germline V gene lookup returns CDR1 MNHEY and CDR2 SVGAGI. CDR3 length: 15 amino acids. The CDR3 nucleotides are TGTGCCAGCAGTTCGACTAGCGGGAGCTCCTACGAGCAGTACTTC. Translation gives CASSSTSGSSYEQYF.